Below are 32 T cell receptor beta chains sequenced from a single sample in a study of blood T cells in healthy people across ages. Alongside a J-beta primer mix, a sample-barcoded 5' primer served in a second PCR lasting 7 to 11 cycles. MiXCR, run by TCRdb on the 5' RACE reads, gives a single entry per CDR3 protein. Of approximately 900,000 distinct CDR3 sequences listed, almost 30% are singletons. These data also featured in a second study, about T cells of mothers and their children.

The sample comprised blood. These receptors were obtained from a woman between 40 and 55 years old in good health.

This chain links TRBV20-1 with TRBJ2-1; 9 bases are shared with TRBD1. Germline CDR1 reads DFQATT; CDR2 reads SNEGSKA (reference sequence). The CDR3 contains 14 residues. The J segment lost 13 bases and the V segment lost 0 bases, leaving 10 bases of the junction unmatched. As DNA, the CDR3 is TGCAGTGCTAGAGATCCCGGGACAGGGACTTACCAGTTCTTC. Translation gives CSARDPGTGTYQFF.

This clonotype was counted a few times. The rearrangement links TRBV28 to TRBJ2-4; tentatively, D is TRBD1 (5 bases). Germline-derived CDR1 and CDR2 are MDHEN and SYDVKM. Trimming took off 4 bases at V and 3 bases at J, with 13 bases between the two ends. The length of the CDR3 is 15 residues. CDR3 sequence reads: CASSSPRVVKNIQYF. The CDR3 DNA is TGTGCCAGCAGTTCTCCCAGGGTAGTCAAAAACATTCAGTACTTC.

Turning to this clonotype: A much larger clone lies one base from this, so it may be a read error. This sequence joins TRBV20-1 and TRBJ2-4; D remains unclear. The DNA end lines up better with TRBJ2-7; the J call may be wrong. The CDR3 contains 13 residues. Germline V CDR1 and CDR2: DFQATT, SNEGSKA (reference sequence). The CDR3 DNA reads as TGCAGTGCTTTGGCAGGCGTTCATTGCGAGCAGTACTTC. Amino acid sequence: CSALAGVHCEQYF.

The genes are TRBV7-2 and TRBJ2-1; D could derive from TRBD1 or TRBD2 (5 bases each). Germline lookup yields CDR1 SGHTA and CDR2 FQGNSA. V was cut by 5 bases and J by 5 bases, with 13 bases left in between. The CDR3 runs 14 residues. The CDR3 bases are TGTGCCAGCAGCACGACGGGACCGAACAATGAGCAGTTCTTC. Translating it yields CASSTTGPNNEQFF.

This clonotype is a singleton in its sample. An end of the junction does not agree with germline; a read error may underlie this. This chain links TRBV11-2 with TRBJ2-3; D remains unclear. Germline assignment: CDR1 SGHAT and CDR2 FQNNGV. The CDR3 is 15 amino acids. DNA for the CDR3: TGTGCCGGCAGCTTAGGTATGGTCTCCACAGATACGCAGTATTTT. It translates to CAGSLGMVSTDTQYF. Based on the CDR3 plus reference TRBV11-2 and TRBJ2-3, the full variable domain is EAGVAQSPRYKIIEKRQSVAFWCNPISGHATLYWYQQILGQGPKLLIQFQNNGVVDDSQLPKDRFSAERLKGVDSTLKIQPAKLEDSAVYLCAGSLGMVSTDTQYFGPGTRLTVL.

This clonotype was observed a handful of times. This chain uses TRBV2 with TRBJ1-2, with D hard to call. The CDR3 length is 12 residues. V was cut by 2 bases and J by 8 bases, with 9 bases left in between. Germline V gene sequence: CDR1 SNHLY, CDR2 FYNNEI. CDR3 sequence (DNA): TGTGCCAGCAGTGAAAGGAGTTTCGGCTACACCTTC. Translated: CASSERSFGYTF.

This sequence joins TRBV25-1 and TRBJ1-5; 10 bases fit TRBD1. Trimming removed 4 bases from V and 4 bases from J; junction bases left unmatched: 7. This CDR3 spans 16 amino acids. Germline V gene data show CDR1 as MGHDK and CDR2 as SYGVNS. CDR3 sequence reads: CASSGARDRGNQPQHF. As DNA, the CDR3 is TGTGCCAGCAGTGGGGCAAGGGACAGGGGTAATCAGCCCCAGCATTTT.

The chain joins TRBV6-2 or TRBV6-3 to TRBJ1-1, with D hard to call. Germline V gives CDR1 MNHEY, CDR2 SVGEGT. The V end was cut by 4 bases, the J end by 1 base, with 16 bases between. The CDR3 loop spans 16 amino acids. The CDR3 loop is CASSSQVGRRNTEAFF. The DNA of the CDR3 is TGTGCCAGCAGTTCGCAGGTGGGAAGGCGGAACACTGAAGCTTTCTTT.

This clonotype was detected a few times. This sequence may be a read error, since a much larger clone differs from it by one base. The chain joins TRBV6-2 or TRBV6-3 to TRBJ2-7, with 9 bases lining up with TRBD1. Germline assignment: CDR1 MNHEY and CDR2 SVGEGT. With V trimmed by 8 bases and J by 1 base, 9 bases remained unmatched. The CDR3 is made up of 15 amino acids. The CDR3 DNA reads as TGTGCCAGCGGTTCCCGGGACAGGGCATCCTACGAGCAGTACTTC. Its protein product is CASGSRDRASYEQYF.

In this sample, this clonotype turned up a few times. The V call is TRBV5-1, the J call TRBJ1-2; D remains ambiguous. In germline, CDR1 is SGHRS, CDR2 YFSETQ. V lost 4 bases, J lost 2 bases, and 12 bases lay in between. The CDR3 consists of 14 residues. Written as DNA, the CDR3 is TGCGCCAGCAGCCCCTCTGCATCAAACTATGGCTACACCTTC. Its translation is CASSPSASNYGYTF. The variable domain in full, completed from reference TRBV5-1 and TRBJ1-2, reads KAGVTQTPRYLIKTRGQQVTLSCSPISGHRSVSWYQQTPGQGLQFLFEYFSETQRNKGNFPGRFSGRQFSNSRSEMNVSTLELGDSALYLCASSPSASNYGYTFGSGTRLTVV.

The J gene is TRBJ2-5, the V gene TRBV9; D may be TRBD2 (5 bases). The CDR3 has 14 residues. Trimming took 0 bases from V and 4 from J, leaving 10 bases between them. CDR1 and CDR2 (germline): SGDLS, YYNGEE. Here the CDR3 reads CASSVDLGRETQYF. Here the CDR3 DNA reads TGTGCCAGCAGCGTAGATCTGGGGAGAGAGACCCAGTACTTC.

In this sample, this clonotype turned up many times. The rearrangement links TRBV6-6 to TRBJ2-5; D is ambiguous. Trimming took 2 bases from V and 1 from J, leaving 2 bases between them. Germline V lookup: CDR1 MNHNY, CDR2 SVGAGI (reference sequence). This CDR3 is built from 12 residues. The CDR3: CASSYGQETQYF. The DNA for the CDR3 is TGTGCCAGCAGTTACGGCCAAGAGACCCAGTACTTC.

This clonotype was found a few times. The chain joins TRBV7-8 to TRBJ2-1; 7 bases line up with TRBD1. This CDR3 is 11 amino acids long. The V gene end was trimmed by 4 bases and the J gene end by 15 bases; junction bases not matched to a gene: 6. Germline CDR1 and CDR2: SGHVS and FQNEAQ. The CDR3 DNA sequence: TGTGCCAGCAGCTCGGGACAGACACGGTTCTTC. This translates into CASSSGQTRFF.

This clonotype was found once. The chain combines TRBV7-6 with TRBJ1-2; 7 nucleotides agree with TRBD1. The V and J ends lost 1 base and 10 bases, in that order; junction bases with no gene match: 15. Germline V CDR1 and CDR2: SGHVS, FNYEAQ. There are 16 residues in the CDR3. The CDR3: CASSLGQGNRCGDYTF. DNA of the CDR3: TGTGCCAGCAGCTTAGGACAGGGTAATCGGTGTGGTGACTACACCTTC.

This chain links TRBV7-2 with TRBJ2-5; 11 bases are shared with TRBD1. The V gene end was trimmed by 6 bases and the J gene end by 5 bases; junction bases not matched to a gene: 8. The CDR3 sequence is 15 residues long. Germline V gene lookup returns CDR1 SGHTA and CDR2 FQGNSA. CDR3: CASRLLGQGGETQYF. CDR3 sequence (DNA): TGTGCCAGCAGGCTCCTGGGACAGGGGGGCGAGACCCAGTACTTC.

This clonotype showed up many times. The chain links TRBV6-6 to TRBJ2-5; TRBD2 matches 7 bases. Losses at the gene ends were 6 bases for V and 5 bases for J; bases not matched to a gene: 6. Germline V gene lookup returns CDR1 MNHNY and CDR2 SVGAGI (reference sequence). The CDR3 contains 13 residues. CDR3 sequence: CASSVGGTETQYF. In DNA form, the CDR3 reads TGTGCCAGCAGCGTGGGAGGGACGGAGACCCAGTACTTC.

As concerns this clonotype: A clone one base away is much larger, so this may be a read error. The rearrangement links TRBV7-2 to TRBJ1-2; D ambiguous. V dropped 1 base and J dropped 3 bases, with 12 bases sitting between them. The CDR3 sequence is 15 residues long. Per the germline V gene, CDR1 is SGHTA and CDR2 is FQGNSA. In DNA, the CDR3 is TGTGCCAGCAGCTTAGGGCAGGACCTCGACTATGGCTACACCTTC. Translating gives CASSLGQDLDYGYTF. The full variable domain, with the rest looked up from reference TRBV7-2 and TRBJ1-2, is GAGVSQSPSNKVTEKGKDVELRCDPISGHTALYWYRQSLGQGLEFLIYFQGNSAPDKSGLPSDRFSAERTGGSVSTLTIQRTQQEDSAVYLCASSLGQDLDYGYTFGSGTRLTVV.

At least ten counts were recorded for this clonotype. This sequence joins TRBV20-1 and TRBJ2-3; tentative D call: TRBD2 (7 bases). The germline gives CDR1 DFQATT, CDR2 SNEGSKA (reference sequence). V lost 3 bases and J lost 0, with 16 bases in between. There are 16 residues in the CDR3. CDR3 sequence: CSARPGGGRSTDTQYF. CDR3 bases: TGCAGTGCTAGGCCGGGGGGCGGACGAAGCACAGATACGCAGTATTTT.

The CDR3 DNA follows: TGTGCCAGCTTCGAACCCCCAAACATTCAGTACTTC. This sequence encodes CASFEPPNIQYF. The chain couples TRBV6-5 to TRBJ2-4, with D unresolved. The length of the CDR3 is 12 residues. CDR1 is MNHEY, CDR2 SVGAGI, per germline. V was clipped by 8 bases and J by 6 bases, with 11 bases between them.

This clonotype was detected ten times or more. The CDR3 DNA reads as TGTGCCAGCAGCGTAGTGGGGGGCCCCCAAGAGACCCAGTACTTC. It codes for CASSVVGGPQETQYF. The rearrangement joins TRBV9 to TRBJ2-5; D tentatively reads TRBD1 or TRBD2 (6 bases each). The CDR3 totals 15 residues. Deletions cut 0 bases from V and 1 base from J, with 10 bases between. CDR1 SGDLS and CDR2 YYNGEE come from the germline V gene.

In its sample, this clonotype was seen a few times. This rearrangement joins TRBV7-3 to TRBJ2-2; D not certain. Per germline, CDR1 SGHTA and CDR2 FQGTGA. The CDR3 totals 13 residues. Trimming removed 3 bases at V and 2 bases at J, with 4 bases between. The CDR3: CASSFENTGELFF. The CDR3 coding sequence is TGTGCCAGCAGCTTCGAAAACACCGGGGAGCTGTTTTTT.

This clonotype was counted at least ten times. The rearrangement uses TRBV10-3 and TRBJ2-7; a possible D gene is TRBD1 (5 bases). CDR1 is ENHRY and CDR2 is SYGVKD in the germline V gene. V gave up 2 bases and J gave up 6 bases, with 8 bases separating them. This CDR3 contains 12 residues. The CDR3 DNA is TGTGCCATCAGTGAGGACAGTAGCGAGCAGTACTTC. It is translated as CAISEDSSEQYF.

This clonotype was seen only a few times. The chain employs TRBV13 and TRBJ1-4; D is possibly TRBD1 (5 bases). This CDR3 contains 15 residues. V was cut by 5 bases and J by 11 bases, with 21 bases left in between. CDR1 and CDR2 (germline): PRHDT, FYEKMQ (reference sequence). The CDR3: CASSPTAAGERKLFF. The CDR3 bases are TGTGCCAGCAGCCCCACAGCAGCGGGGGAACGGAAACTGTTTTTT.

The gene calls are TRBV5-5 and TRBJ2-7, with 7 bases lining up with TRBD1. The germline gives CDR1 SGHKS, CDR2 YYEKEE (reference sequence). Trimming cost V 3 bases and J 4 bases; bases outside gene matches: 7. The CDR3 totals 14 residues. CDR3 DNA sequence: TGTGCCAGCAGCTCACGACAGGGTCGATACGAGCAGTACTTC. Translation: CASSSRQGRYEQYF.

The chain joins TRBV7-8 to TRBJ2-6; D could derive from TRBD1 or TRBD2 (5 bases each). This CDR3 spans 17 amino acids. Germline-derived CDR1 and CDR2 are SGHVS and FQNEAQ. Trimming stripped 5 bases from V and 1 base from J, with 15 bases between. In DNA, the CDR3 is TGTGCCAGCAGCAACCGGGGCGCTATATCTGGGGCCAACGTCCTGACTTTC. Residues: CASSNRGAISGANVLTF.

The chain couples TRBV11-2 to TRBJ2-3; 9 bases line up with TRBD2. The CDR3 runs 15 residues. Germline V lookup: CDR1 SGHAT, CDR2 FQNNGV. V shed 2 bases and J 4 bases; nucleotides not matched to a gene: 4. The CDR3 spells CASSLIGGGADTQYF. The CDR3 DNA sequence: TGTGCCAGCAGCTTAATTGGCGGGGGGGCAGATACGCAGTATTTT.

This rearrangement joins TRBV5-1 to TRBJ2-3; unclear D gene. The germline V gene encodes CDR1 SGHRS and CDR2 YFSETQ. The CDR3 totals 15 residues. Between the trimmed V and J ends, which lost 3 bases and 2 bases, there was a span of 13 bases. The CDR3 DNA follows: TGCGCCAGCAGCTCCGGGTCTTTTATCACAGATACGCAGTATTTT. This gives the protein CASSSGSFITDTQYF.

As concerns this clonotype: Just one base apart from a much larger clone, this may be a read error. The J gene is TRBJ2-4, the V gene TRBV20-1, with 7 bases fitting TRBD1. Per the germline V gene, CDR1 is DFQATT and CDR2 is SNEGSKA (reference sequence). The CDR3 loop spans 15 amino acids. Germline trimming cut 4 bases from V and 13 bases from J; bases unmatched to any gene: 19. CDR3 sequence (DNA): TGCAGTGCTAACAATCCGGGACAGTCACGGAATGAGCAGTACTTC. It yields the protein CSANNPGQSRNEQYF.

This clonotype was detected only a few times. The chain couples TRBV7-2 to TRBJ2-5; no clear D. This CDR3 has 13 residues. V lost 8 bases to trimming and J lost 5 bases, with 15 bases between them. Germline assignment: CDR1 SGHTA and CDR2 FQGNSA. The CDR3 coding sequence is TGTGCCAGCGGCGCCCATGGCGAGGAGACCCAGTACTTC. Amino acid sequence: CASGAHGEETQYF.

Here the CDR3 DNA reads TGTGCCAGCAATGGCGACGCGGCAGTCACTCAAGAGACCCAGTACTTC. It specifies CASNGDAAVTQETQYF. The chain couples TRBV2 to TRBJ2-5; D is unresolved. From germline, CDR1 is SNHLY and CDR2 FYNNEI. V lost 7 bases and J 2 bases, leaving 20 bases between the germline ends. The CDR3 consists of 16 residues.

The rearrangement uses TRBV20-1 and TRBJ2-2; 8 bases are a match to TRBD1. Germline CDR1 DFQATT, CDR2 SNEGSKA (reference sequence). V lost 2 bases, J lost 7 bases, and 6 bases stayed unmatched. This CDR3 spans 14 amino acids. This CDR3 is CSARFDRGIGELFF. The CDR3 region has the DNA TGCAGTGCTAGATTCGACAGGGGCATCGGGGAGCTGTTTTTT.

This clonotype was counted a few times. The genes are TRBV20-1 and TRBJ1-1; tentative D call: TRBD1 (6 bases). CDR3 size: 13 residues. V was cut by 6 bases and J by 0 bases, with 11 bases left in between. CDR1 and CDR2 (germline): DFQATT, SNEGSKA (reference sequence). This chain's CDR3 is CSAPTGLNTEAFF. The CDR3 DNA reads as TGCAGTGCCCCGACAGGTTTGAACACTGAAGCTTTCTTT.